This T cell receptor beta chain came from a study of blood T cell repertoires in COVID-19. At the level of the study: Acute-phase and convalescent COVID-19 samples originated in the United States, Italy and Spain. T cells, B-cell-depleted T cells, or PBMCs supplied cDNA or gDNA.

Source study methods: By means of reference gene primer amplification, nucleated cell counts were estimated. The protocol was immunoSEQ multiplex PCR, while the TCRdb copy is restricted to in-frame clones and leaves out a portion. The V and J calls and the clone size are those of that table, but D and trimming were determined from the DNA. Of over 80,000 clones listed, roughly 90% are singletons. The CDR3 consists of 15 residues. J lost 1 base, V lost 8 bases, and 10 bases had no gene match. CDR1 and CDR2 from the germline V gene are MGHRA and YSYEKL. The sequencing sample was made of peripheral blood. The chain uses TRBV4-1 and TRBJ2-7; 8 bases are shared with TRBD1. This receptor was taken from a man between 65 and 79 years old with acute or convalescent COVID-19. CDR3 region: CASRTGNFRSYEQYF. CDR3 nucleotide sequence: TGCGCCAGCCGGACAGGGAACTTCAGATCCTACGAGCAGTACTTC.